This T cell receptor (beta chain) was sequenced in a study of T cells in Graves' hyperthyroidism and ophthalmopathy. A sample of blood taken at first hyperthyroidism diagnosis preceded any ophthalmopathy symptoms. RNA transcripts provided the source from which TCR beta CDR3 regions were amplified. Using the HTBI primer set, a first-round RT-PCR was run on the TCR CDR3. TCRdb passed the multiplex PCR reads through MiXCR, listing each CDR3 protein once. The repertoire holds about 270,000 distinct CDR3 sequences, with less than 30% as singletons. The clonotype originates from a man aged 35-49 years with Graves' hyperthyroidism that later progressed to Graves' ophthalmopathy. Source material: blood.

The CDR3 DNA reads as TGTGCCAGCAGCCAAGATCCCAGGGGCTACGAGCAGTACTTC. Amino acids: CASSQDPRGYEQYF. The rearrangement links TRBV4-2 to TRBJ2-7; maybe TRBD1 (6 bases). V lost 0 bases and J 3 bases, leaving 9 bases between the germline ends. Germline assignment: CDR1 LGHNA and CDR2 YNFKEQ. The CDR3 runs to 14 residues.